These 10 T cell receptor beta chains were sequenced from one sample in a study of shared clonotypes between healthy human individuals. Using immunoSEQ multiplex PCR, the repertoire was profiled, and TCRdb retains in-frame clones only, with some absent. The top ten hold more than 0.85% of the sample, which has 850,000 to 1,100,000 clones, around 77% seen once. Material for sequencing was memory CD4+ T cells from PBMCs. Regarding subset: CD45RA-negative fraction. These receptors came from a man aged 18 to 30 in good health. Some clones in this sample may be carry-over from other donors' samples.

This clone was observed once. Different DNA sequences within this sample yield the same CDR3. The chain combines TRBV5-1 with TRBJ2-7; no clear D. V shed 0 bases and J shed 0 bases, with 7 bases lying between them. Germline lookup yields CDR1 SGHRS and CDR2 YFSETQ. This CDR3 has 14 residues. The CDR3 DNA reads TGCGCCAGCAGCTTGGTTGCCGGCTCCTACGAGCAGTACTTC. Its protein product is CASSLVAGSYEQYF.

This chain joins TRBV7-2 and TRBJ2-2; D not resolved. CDR1 is SGHTA, CDR2 FQGNSA, per germline. This CDR3 has 14 residues. The V and J ends lost 8 bases and 0 bases respectively, with 10 bases between them. The CDR3 region has the DNA TGTGCCAGCGCCCCACCCTCGAACACCGGGGAGCTGTTTTTT. Its protein product is CASAPPSNTGELFF. The full variable domain, with the rest looked up from reference TRBV7-2 and TRBJ2-2, is GAGVSQSPSNKVTEKGKDVELRCDPISGHTALYWYRQSLGQGLEFLIYFQGNSAPDKSGLPSDRFSAERTGGSVSTLTIQRTQQEDSAVYLCASAPPSNTGELFFGEGSRLTVL.

The V call is TRBV11-3, the J call TRBJ2-1; unclear D gene. There are 13 residues in the CDR3. Germline CDR1 reads SGHNT; CDR2 reads YENEEA. Trimming took 0 bases from V and 8 from J, leaving 8 bases between them. Here the CDR3 DNA reads TGTGCCAGCAGCTTAGACCTTTCCGATGAGCAGTTCTTC. Protein: CASSLDLSDEQFF.

V gene TRBV29-1 combines with J gene TRBJ1-5; D is uncertain. V lost 4 bases, J lost 7 bases, and 11 bases lay in between. CDR1 is SQVTM and CDR2 is ANQGSEA in the germline V gene. This CDR3 has 12 amino acids. CDR3 DNA: TGCAGCGTTGGAGACCCGAAACAGCCCCAGCATTTT. Translated, it gives CSVGDPKQPQHF.

This clone came up a few times. Other DNA sequences within the sample encode an identical CDR3. This chain links TRBV28 with TRBJ2-7; D gene uncertain. Germline V gene lookup returns CDR1 MDHEN and CDR2 SYDVKM. The V gene lost 1 base and the J gene lost 3 bases, with 10 bases spanning the gap. The CDR3 is made up of 14 amino acids. Written as DNA, the CDR3 is TGTGCCAGCAGTTTATCTGGTCGCCGCTACGAGCAGTACTTC. This gives the protein CASSLSGRRYEQYF.

Notes on this clone: The same CDR3 is also encoded by other DNA sequences in this sample. V gene TRBV5-1 combines with J gene TRBJ2-5; 11 bases align to TRBD2. The V segment lost 8 bases and the J segment 3 bases; nucleotides outside the gene matches: 6. The CDR3 consists of 14 residues. Germline lookup yields CDR1 SGHRS and CDR2 YFSETQ. The CDR3 protein is CASGPGLAEETQYF. The CDR3 nucleotides read TGCGCCAGTGGACCGGGACTAGCGGAAGAGACCCAGTACTTC.

This clone occurred many times. The chain combines TRBV30 with TRBJ2-1; D is unclear. The CDR3 is 12 amino acids. V shed 3 bases and J shed 4 bases, with 7 bases lying between them. Germline CDR1 reads GTSNPN; CDR2 reads SVGIG (reference sequence). This CDR3 is CAWSPKYNEQFF. DNA of the CDR3: TGTGCCTGGAGCCCCAAGTACAATGAGCAGTTCTTC.

The CDR3 DNA is TGCGCCAGCAAACCAGGGCAGAACACTGAAGCTTTCTTT. This gives the protein CASKPGQNTEAFF. This chain links TRBV5-1 with TRBJ1-1; a possible D gene is TRBD1 (5 bases). Germline lookup yields CDR1 SGHRS and CDR2 YFSETQ. The ends were cut back, 6 bases at V and 1 base at J, with 10 bases in the middle. The CDR3 contains 13 residues.

V gene TRBV7-3 combines with J gene TRBJ2-1, with 11 bases identical to TRBD2. Trimming cost V 2 bases and J 7 bases; bases outside gene matches: 10. This CDR3 has 17 amino acids. In germline, CDR1 is SGHTA, CDR2 FQGTGA. This chain's CDR3 is CASSLGGTSGSLNEQFF. DNA for the CDR3: TGTGCCAGCAGCTTAGGGGGAACTAGCGGGAGTTTAAATGAGCAGTTCTTC.

The rearrangement joins TRBV5-4 to TRBJ2-7, with TRBD1 matching over 7 bases. The germline gives CDR1 SGHNT, CDR2 YYREEE (reference sequence). The CDR3 length is 16 residues. V lost 6 bases, J lost 1 base, and 13 bases stayed unmatched. The CDR3 reads CASTKTRGSGSYEQYF. As DNA, the CDR3 is TGTGCCAGCACGAAGACCAGGGGGAGTGGGTCCTACGAGCAGTACTTC.